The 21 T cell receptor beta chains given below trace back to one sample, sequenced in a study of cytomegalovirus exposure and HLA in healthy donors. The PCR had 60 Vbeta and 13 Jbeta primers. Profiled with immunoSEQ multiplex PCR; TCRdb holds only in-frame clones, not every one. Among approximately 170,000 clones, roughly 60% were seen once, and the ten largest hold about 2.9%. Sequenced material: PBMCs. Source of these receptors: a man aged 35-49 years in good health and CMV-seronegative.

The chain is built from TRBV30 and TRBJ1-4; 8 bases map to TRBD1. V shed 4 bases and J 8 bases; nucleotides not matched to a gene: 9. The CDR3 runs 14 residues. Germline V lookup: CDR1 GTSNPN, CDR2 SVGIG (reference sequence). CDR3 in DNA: TGTGCCTGGACCAGGGGGCTAGGAGGGGAAAAACTGTTTTTT. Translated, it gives CAWTRGLGGEKLFF. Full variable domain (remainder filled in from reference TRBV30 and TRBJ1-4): SQTIHQWPATLVQPVGSPLSLECTVEGTSNPNLYWYRQAAGRGLQLLFYSVGIGQISSEVPQNLSASRPQDRQFILSSKKLLLSDSGFYLCAWTRGLGGEKLFFGSGTQLSVL.

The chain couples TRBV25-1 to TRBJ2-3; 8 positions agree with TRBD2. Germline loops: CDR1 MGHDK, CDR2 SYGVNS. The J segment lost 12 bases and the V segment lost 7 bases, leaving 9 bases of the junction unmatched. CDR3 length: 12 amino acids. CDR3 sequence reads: CASIHTSGPQYF. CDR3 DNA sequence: TGTGCCAGCATCCACACTAGCGGTCCCCAGTATTTT. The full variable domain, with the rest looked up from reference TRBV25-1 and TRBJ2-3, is EADIYQTPRYLVIGTGKKITLECSQTMGHDKMYWYQQDPGMELHLIHYSYGVNSTEKGDLSSESTVSRIRTEHFPLTLESARPSHTSQYLCASIHTSGPQYFGPGTRLTVL.

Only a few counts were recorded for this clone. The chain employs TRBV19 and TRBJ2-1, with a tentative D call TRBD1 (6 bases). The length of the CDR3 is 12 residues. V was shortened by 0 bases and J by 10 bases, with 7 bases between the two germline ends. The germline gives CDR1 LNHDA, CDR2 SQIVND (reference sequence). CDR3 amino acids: CASSIDQGEQFF. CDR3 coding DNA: TGTGCCAGTAGTATAGATCAGGGGGAGCAGTTCTTC.

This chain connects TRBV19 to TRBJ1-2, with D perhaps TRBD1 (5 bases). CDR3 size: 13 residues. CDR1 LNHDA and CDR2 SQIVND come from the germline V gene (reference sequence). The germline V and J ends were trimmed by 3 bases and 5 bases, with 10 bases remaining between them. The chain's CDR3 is CASSILGLYGYTF. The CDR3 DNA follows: TGTGCCAGTAGTATCTTGGGGCTTTATGGCTACACCTTC. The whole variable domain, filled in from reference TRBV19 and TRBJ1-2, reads DGGITQSPKYLFRKEGQNVTLSCEQNLNHDAMYWYRQDPGQGLRLIYYSQIVNDFQKGDIAEGYSVSREKKESFPLTVTSAQKNPTAFYLCASSILGLYGYTFGSGTRLTVV.

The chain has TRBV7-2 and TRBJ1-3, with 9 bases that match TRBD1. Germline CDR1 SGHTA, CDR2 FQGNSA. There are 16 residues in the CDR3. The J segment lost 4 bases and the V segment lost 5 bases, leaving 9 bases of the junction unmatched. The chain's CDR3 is CASSVSTGTGGNTIYF. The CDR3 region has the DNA TGTGCCAGCAGCGTATCAACCGGGACAGGGGGAAACACCATATATTTT.

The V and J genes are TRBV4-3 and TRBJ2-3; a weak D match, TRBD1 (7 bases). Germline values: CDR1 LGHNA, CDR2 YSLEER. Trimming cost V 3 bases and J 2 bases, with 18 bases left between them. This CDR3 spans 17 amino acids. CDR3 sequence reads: CASSQVTGRPSTDTQYF. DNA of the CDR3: TGCGCCAGCAGCCAGGTGACAGGGAGGCCCTCCACAGATACGCAGTATTTT.

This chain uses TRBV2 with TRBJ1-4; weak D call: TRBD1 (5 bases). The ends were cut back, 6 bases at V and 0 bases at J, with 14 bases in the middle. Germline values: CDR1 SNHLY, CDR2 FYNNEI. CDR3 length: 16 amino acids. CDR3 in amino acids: CASRMGQVATNEKLFF. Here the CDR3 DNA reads TGTGCCAGCAGGATGGGGCAGGTTGCAACTAATGAAAAACTGTTTTTT.

CDR3 bases: TGCGCCAGCAGCTTGGGGGACAGTTACACCGGGGAGCTGTTTTTT. Its translation: CASSLGDSYTGELFF. V gene TRBV5-1 combines with J gene TRBJ2-2; TRBD1 matches at 7 bases. This CDR3 contains 15 residues. CDR1 and CDR2 (germline): SGHRS, YFSETQ. The trim removed 0 bases at V and 3 bases at J, leaving 2 bases unmatched. Complete variable domain (other parts from reference TRBV5-1 and TRBJ2-2): KAGVTQTPRYLIKTRGQQVTLSCSPISGHRSVSWYQQTPGQGLQFLFEYFSETQRNKGNFPGRFSGRQFSNSRSEMNVSTLELGDSALYLCASSLGDSYTGELFFGEGSRLTVL.

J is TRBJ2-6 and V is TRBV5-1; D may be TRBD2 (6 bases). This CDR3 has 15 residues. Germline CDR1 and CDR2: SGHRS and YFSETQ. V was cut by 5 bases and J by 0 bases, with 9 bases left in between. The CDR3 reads CASREGSSGANVLTF. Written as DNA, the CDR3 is TGCGCCAGCAGGGAGGGTTCCTCTGGGGCCAACGTCCTGACTTTC.

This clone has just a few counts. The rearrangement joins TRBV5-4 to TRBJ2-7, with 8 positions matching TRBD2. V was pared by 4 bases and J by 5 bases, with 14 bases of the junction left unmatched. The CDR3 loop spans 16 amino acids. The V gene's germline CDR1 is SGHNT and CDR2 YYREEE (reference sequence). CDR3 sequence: CASSLIGRGGPNEQYF. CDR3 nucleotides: TGTGCCAGCAGCCTTATTGGCCGGGGGGGCCCCAACGAGCAGTACTTC.

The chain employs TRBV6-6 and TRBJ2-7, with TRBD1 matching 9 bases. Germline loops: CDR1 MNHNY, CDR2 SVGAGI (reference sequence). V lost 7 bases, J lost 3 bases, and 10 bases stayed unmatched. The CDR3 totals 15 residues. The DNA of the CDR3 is TGTGCCAGCAATAAACCCCGGGACAGGGTCTACGAGCAGTACTTC. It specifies CASNKPRDRVYEQYF.

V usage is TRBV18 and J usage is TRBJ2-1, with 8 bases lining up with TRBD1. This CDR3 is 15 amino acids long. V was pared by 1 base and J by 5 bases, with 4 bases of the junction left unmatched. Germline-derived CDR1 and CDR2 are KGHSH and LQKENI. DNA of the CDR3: TGTGCCAGCTCACCACAGGAGACAGGGGACAATGAGCAGTTCTTC. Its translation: CASSPQETGDNEQFF.

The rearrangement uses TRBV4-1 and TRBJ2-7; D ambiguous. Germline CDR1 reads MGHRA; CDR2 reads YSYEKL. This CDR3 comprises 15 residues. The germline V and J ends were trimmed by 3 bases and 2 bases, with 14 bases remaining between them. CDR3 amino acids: CASSHPAVGAYEQYF. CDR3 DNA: TGCGCCAGCAGCCACCCTGCGGTCGGTGCCTACGAGCAGTACTTC.

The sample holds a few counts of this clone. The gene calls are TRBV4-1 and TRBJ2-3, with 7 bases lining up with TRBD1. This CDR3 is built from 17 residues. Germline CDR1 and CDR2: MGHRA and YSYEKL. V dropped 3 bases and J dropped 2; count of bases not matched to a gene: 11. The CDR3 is CASSQKKGQTITDTQYF. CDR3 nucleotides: TGCGCCAGCAGCCAGAAAAAGGGACAGACGATCACAGATACGCAGTATTTT.

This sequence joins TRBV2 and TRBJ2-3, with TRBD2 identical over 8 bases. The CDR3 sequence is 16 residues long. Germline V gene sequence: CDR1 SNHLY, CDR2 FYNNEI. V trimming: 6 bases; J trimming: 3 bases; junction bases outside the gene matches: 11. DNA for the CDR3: TGTGCCAGCAGGCCCCCTTCCGGGAGGGGTACAGATACGCAGTATTTT. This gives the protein CASRPPSGRGTDTQYF. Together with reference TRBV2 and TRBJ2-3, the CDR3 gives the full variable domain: EPEVTQTPSHQVTQMGQEVILRCVPISNHLYFYWYRQILGQKVEFLVSFYNNEISEKSEIFDDQFSVERPDGSNFTLKIRSTKLEDSAMYFCASRPPSGRGTDTQYFGPGTRLTVL.

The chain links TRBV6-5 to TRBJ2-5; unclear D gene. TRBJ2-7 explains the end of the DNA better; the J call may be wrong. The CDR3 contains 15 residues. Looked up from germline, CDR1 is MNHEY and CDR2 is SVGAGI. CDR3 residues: CASSYGRPSSYEQYF. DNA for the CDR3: TGTGCCAGCAGTTACGGCAGGCCCAGCTCCTACGAGCAGTACTTC.

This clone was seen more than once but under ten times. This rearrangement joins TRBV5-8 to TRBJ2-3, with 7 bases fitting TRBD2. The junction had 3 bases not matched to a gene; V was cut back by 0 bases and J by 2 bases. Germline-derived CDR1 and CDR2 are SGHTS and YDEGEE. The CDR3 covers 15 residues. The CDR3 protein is CASSLARDYTDTQYF. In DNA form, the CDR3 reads TGTGCCAGCAGCTTGGCTCGGGACTACACAGATACGCAGTATTTT.

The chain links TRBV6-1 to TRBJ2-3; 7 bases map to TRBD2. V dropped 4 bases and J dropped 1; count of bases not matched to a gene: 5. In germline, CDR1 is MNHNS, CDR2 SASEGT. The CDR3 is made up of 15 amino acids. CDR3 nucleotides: TGTGCCAGCAGTGCCGGCGGGAGACGCACAGATACGCAGTATTTT. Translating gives CASSAGGRRTDTQYF.

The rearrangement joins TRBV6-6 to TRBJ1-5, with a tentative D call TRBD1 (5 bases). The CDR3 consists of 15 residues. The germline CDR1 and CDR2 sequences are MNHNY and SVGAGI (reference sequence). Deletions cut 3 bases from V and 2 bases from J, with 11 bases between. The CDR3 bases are TGTGCCAGCAGTTATTTCAGGGAGGGCAATCAGCCCCAGCATTTT. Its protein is CASSYFREGNQPQHF.

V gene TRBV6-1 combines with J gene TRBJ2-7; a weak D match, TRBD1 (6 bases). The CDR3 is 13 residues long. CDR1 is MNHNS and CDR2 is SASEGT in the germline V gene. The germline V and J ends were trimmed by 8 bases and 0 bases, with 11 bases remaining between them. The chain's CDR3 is CASLGQPSYEQYF. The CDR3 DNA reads TGTGCCAGCCTAGGACAGCCCTCCTACGAGCAGTACTTC.

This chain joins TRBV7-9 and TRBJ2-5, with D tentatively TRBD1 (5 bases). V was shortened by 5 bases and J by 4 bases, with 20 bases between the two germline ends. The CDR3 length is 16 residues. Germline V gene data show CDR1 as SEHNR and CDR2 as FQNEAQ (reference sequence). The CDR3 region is CASSPQGWGSGETQYF. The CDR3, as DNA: TGTGCCAGCAGCCCCCAGGGATGGGGCAGTGGAGAGACCCAGTACTTC. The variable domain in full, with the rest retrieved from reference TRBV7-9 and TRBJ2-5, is DTGVSQNPRHKITKRGQNVTFRCDPISEHNRLYWYRQTLGQGPEFLTYFQNEAQLEKSRLLSDRFSAERPKGSFSTLEIQRTEQGDSAMYLCASSPQGWGSGETQYFGPGTRLLVL.